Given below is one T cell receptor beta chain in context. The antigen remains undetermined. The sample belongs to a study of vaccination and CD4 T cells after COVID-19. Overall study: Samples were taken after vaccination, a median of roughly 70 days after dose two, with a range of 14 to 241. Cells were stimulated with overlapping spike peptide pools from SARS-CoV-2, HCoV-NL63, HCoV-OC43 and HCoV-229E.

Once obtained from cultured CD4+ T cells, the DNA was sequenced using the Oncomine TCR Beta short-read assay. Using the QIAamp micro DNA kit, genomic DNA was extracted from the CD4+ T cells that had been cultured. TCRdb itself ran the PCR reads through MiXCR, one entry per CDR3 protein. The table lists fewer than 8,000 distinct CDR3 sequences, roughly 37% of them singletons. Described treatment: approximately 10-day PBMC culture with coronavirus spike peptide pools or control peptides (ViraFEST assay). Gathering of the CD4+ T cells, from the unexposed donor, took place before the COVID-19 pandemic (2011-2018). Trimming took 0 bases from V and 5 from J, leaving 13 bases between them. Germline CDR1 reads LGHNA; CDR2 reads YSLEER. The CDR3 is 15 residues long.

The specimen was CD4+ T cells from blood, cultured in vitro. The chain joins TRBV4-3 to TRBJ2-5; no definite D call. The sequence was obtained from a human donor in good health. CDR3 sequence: CASSQELVLYETQYF. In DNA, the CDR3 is TGCGCCAGCAGCCAAGAACTGGTTCTCTACGAGACCCAGTACTTC.